One sample yielded the 31 T cell receptor beta chains listed below, sequenced in a study of blood T cell repertoires in COVID-19. Generated by immunoSEQ multiplex PCR, the TCRdb table keeps only in-frame clones and is missing some. The sample includes more than 85,000 clones, about 80% of them seen just once. Sequencing input: peripheral blood. The receptors derive from a man in his sixties with acute or convalescent COVID-19.

This clone was counted between two and nine times. The chain uses TRBV5-1 and TRBJ1-5, with 8 nucleotides matching TRBD1. J lost 4 bases, V lost 3 bases, and 3 bases had no gene match. The length of the CDR3 is 14 residues. The germline CDR1 and CDR2 sequences are SGHRS and YFSETQ. The CDR3 protein is CASSSGGWNQPQHF. CDR3 bases: TGCGCCAGCAGCTCAGGGGGCTGGAATCAGCCCCAGCATTTT.

This clone was found once. The V call is TRBV19, the J call TRBJ1-5; D remains ambiguous. This CDR3 spans 15 amino acids. V was shortened by 1 base and J by 1 base, with 8 bases between the two germline ends. CDR1 LNHDA and CDR2 SQIVND come from the germline V gene (reference sequence). The CDR3 nucleotides are TGTGCCAGTAGTATAGGCCTAGCCAGCAATCAGCCCCAGCATTTT. It translates to CASSIGLASNQPQHF.

The rearrangement joins TRBV3-1 (or the pseudogene TRBV3-2) to TRBJ2-6; perhaps TRBD2 as D (5 bases). This CDR3 is 16 amino acids long. Germline loops: CDR1 LGHDT, CDR2 YNNKEL (reference sequence). V lost 4 bases, J lost 4 bases, and 14 bases lay in between. The CDR3 region is CASSRTQEAGANVLTF. CDR3 DNA sequence: TGTGCCAGCAGCCGAACTCAGGAGGCCGGGGCCAACGTCCTGACTTTC.

The gene calls are TRBV11-2 and TRBJ2-4, with 10 positions matching TRBD2. Losses at the gene ends were 0 bases for V and 0 bases for J; bases not matched to a gene: 11. The CDR3 has 20 residues. CDR1 is SGHAT and CDR2 is FQNNGV in the germline V gene. CDR3 nucleotide sequence: TGTGCCAGCAGCTTAGATTTTTCAAGCGGGAGGGCCGGAGCCAAAAACATTCAGTACTTC. Translating gives CASSLDFSSGRAGAKNIQYF.

The chain employs TRBV24-1 and TRBJ2-1; possible D gene TRBD2, 5 bases. This CDR3 contains 12 residues. Germline V CDR1 and CDR2: KGHDR, SFDVKD. The ends were cut back, 7 bases at V and 6 bases at J, with 9 bases in the middle. The CDR3 here is CATRDSLNEQFF. CDR3 sequence (DNA): TGTGCCACCAGGGACTCCCTCAATGAGCAGTTCTTC.

This clone was detected only once. The chain has TRBV14 and TRBJ2-7, with a tentative D call TRBD1 (5 bases). Germline-derived CDR1 and CDR2 are SGHDN and FVKESK. CDR3 length: 13 amino acids. Trimming stripped 5 bases from V and 3 bases from J, with 11 bases between. The CDR3 sequence is CASSYGHNYEQYF. The CDR3 DNA is TGTGCCAGCAGCTACGGACACAACTACGAGCAGTACTTC.

The CDR3 region has the DNA TGTGCCAGCAACAGTCCTTTTCACAATGAGCAGTTCTTC. Protein product: CASNSPFHNEQFF. V and J are TRBV6-5 and TRBJ2-1; no clear D. The V and J ends lost 7 bases and 5 bases respectively, with 12 bases between them. CDR3 length: 13 residues. Germline loops: CDR1 MNHEY, CDR2 SVGAGI.

The chain carries TRBV27 and TRBJ1-1; tentative D call: TRBD1 (5 bases). The CDR3 has 16 residues. Germline lookup yields CDR1 MNHEY and CDR2 SMNVEV (reference sequence). V was trimmed by 5 bases and J by 6 bases, leaving 22 bases between them. CDR3 amino acids: CASSTPSMGLAPEAFF. The CDR3 DNA reads as TGTGCCAGCAGTACACCCTCGATGGGGCTGGCCCCTGAAGCTTTCTTT.

The chain recombines TRBV18 with TRBJ1-5, with 8 bases aligning to TRBD1. The CDR3 spans 15 residues. J gave up 6 bases and V 2 bases, and 6 bases lay outside the gene matches. Per the germline V gene, CDR1 is KGHSH and CDR2 is LQKENI. The CDR3, as DNA: TGTGCCAGCTCACCAGAGACAGGGGTTGTTCAGCCCCAGCATTTT. The encoded protein is CASSPETGVVQPQHF.

This chain joins TRBV6-1 and TRBJ2-7; unclear D gene. V was pared by 0 bases and J by 5 bases, with 14 bases between. CDR3 length: 15 residues. Per germline, CDR1 MNHNS and CDR2 SASEGT. CDR3 nucleotide sequence: TGTGCCAGCAGTGAAGCGACGGGTGCGTGGGACGAGCAGTACTTC. It codes for CASSEATGAWDEQYF.

The chain recombines TRBV4-1 with TRBJ1-2; D not resolved. V was shortened by 2 bases and J by 4 bases, with 14 bases between the two germline ends. The CDR3 extends over 15 amino acids. The germline gives CDR1 MGHRA, CDR2 YSYEKL. CDR3 DNA sequence: TGCGCCAGCAGCCAACCCGGCCGGCGGGCCTATGGCTACACCTTC. It yields the protein CASSQPGRRAYGYTF.

This chain uses TRBV13 with TRBJ1-2; D is unclear. In germline, CDR1 is PRHDT, CDR2 FYEKMQ (reference sequence). V lost 5 bases, J lost 7 bases, and 26 bases lay in between. The CDR3 loop spans 17 amino acids. CDR3 coding DNA: TGTGCCAGCAGCCCCACCCGGACCGGGGAGCGGGGTGGTGGCTACACCTTC. This translates into CASSPTRTGERGGGYTF.

The CDR3, as DNA: TGCGCCAGCAGCCTGGACAGGGGCCCCTCCCTCCACTTT. As protein: CASSLDRGPSLHF. The chain has TRBV4-1 and TRBJ1-6; TRBD1 matches at 9 bases. V dropped 4 bases and J dropped 14; count of bases not matched to a gene: 6. Germline V gene sequence: CDR1 MGHRA, CDR2 YSYEKL. The CDR3 totals 13 residues.

V usage is TRBV2 and J usage is TRBJ1-1; D may be TRBD1 (6 bases). Trimming stripped 7 bases from V and 4 bases from J, with 10 bases between. This CDR3 has 12 amino acids. In germline, CDR1 is SNHLY, CDR2 FYNNEI. DNA of the CDR3: TGTGCCAGCACTACAGGGAGCACTGAAGCTTTCTTT. It codes for CASTTGSTEAFF.

On this clone: In the same sample, other DNA sequences code for this CDR3. Written as DNA, the CDR3 is TGTGCCTGGAGTGTATCAGGGTTCGGCGGCCAGCCCCAGCATTTT. Translation: CAWSVSGFGGQPQHF. This sequence joins TRBV30 and TRBJ1-5; tentative D call: TRBD1 (5 bases). V dropped 0 bases and J dropped 7 bases, with 16 bases sitting between them. The V gene's germline CDR1 is GTSNPN and CDR2 SVGIG (reference sequence). The CDR3 has 15 amino acids.

The rearrangement uses TRBV5-1 and TRBJ1-1; D gene unclear. Germline CDR1 SGHRS, CDR2 YFSETQ. The CDR3 consists of 14 residues. Trimming left V 1 base short and J 2 bases short, with 9 bases between. This CDR3 reads CASSLRHTNTEAFF. CDR3 nucleotide sequence: TGCGCCAGCAGCTTGAGACATACCAACACTGAAGCTTTCTTT.

This chain uses TRBV11-3 with TRBJ2-4, with D unresolved. The V gene lost 6 bases and the J gene lost 0 bases, with 9 bases spanning the gap. Germline assignment: CDR1 SGHNT and CDR2 YENEEA. The CDR3 extends over 14 amino acids. The DNA of the CDR3 is TGTGCCAGCAGTTCCCTGAGAGCCAAAAACATTCAGTACTTC. Protein sequence: CASSSLRAKNIQYF. Complete variable domain (other parts from reference TRBV11-3 and TRBJ2-4): EAGVVQSPRYKIIEKKQPVAFWCNPISGHNTLYWYLQNLGQGPELLIRYENEEAVDDSQLPKDRFSAERLKGVDSTLKIQPAELGDSAVYLCASSSLRAKNIQYFGAGTRLSVL.

The chain links TRBV29-1 to TRBJ1-2; TRBD1 matches at 9 bases. Trimming took 4 bases from V and 3 from J; bases not matched to a gene: 18. Germline V gives CDR1 SQVTM, CDR2 ANQGSEA. The CDR3 runs 18 residues. This chain's CDR3 is CSVGVSSTGGRAYYGYTF. DNA for the CDR3: TGCAGCGTTGGTGTCTCTAGTACAGGGGGCCGCGCCTACTATGGCTACACCTTC.

This rearrangement joins TRBV6-5 to TRBJ1-1; no clear D gene. The V end lost 6 bases, the J end lost 7 bases, and 12 bases lay between the germline ends. The CDR3 totals 12 residues. The germline gives CDR1 MNHEY, CDR2 SVGAGI. CDR3 nucleotide sequence: TGTGCCAGCAGCTCGACGGGTCTTGAAGCTTTCTTT. Protein product: CASSSTGLEAFF.

This chain joins TRBV11-2 and TRBJ2-2; TRBD1 matches at 12 bases. V was clipped by 5 bases and J by 7 bases; unmatched bases: 8. The CDR3 is 16 residues long. CDR1 SGHAT and CDR2 FQNNGV come from the germline V gene. CDR3 amino acids: CASSPQGQGAVGELFF. The DNA of the CDR3 is TGTGCCAGCAGCCCCCAGGGACAGGGGGCCGTCGGGGAGCTGTTTTTT.

The V and J genes are TRBV24-1 and TRBJ1-2; D not certain. Trimming pared 2 bases from V and 4 bases from J, leaving 10 bases between. The CDR3 runs 14 residues. Per germline, CDR1 KGHDR and CDR2 SFDVKD. This CDR3 reads CATSDSPSLYGYTF. CDR3 sequence (DNA): TGTGCCACCAGTGATTCCCCCAGTCTCTATGGCTACACCTTC.

In this sample, this clone turned up once. The chain links TRBV3-1 (or the pseudogene TRBV3-2) to TRBJ1-4; 8 bases align to TRBD1. J gave up 8 bases and V 4 bases, and 6 bases lay outside the gene matches. The CDR3 contains 14 residues. The germline V gene encodes CDR1 LGHDT and CDR2 YNNKEL (reference sequence). The CDR3 DNA is TGTGCCAGCAGCCCGACAGGGGCTCGGGAAAAACTGTTTTTT. It codes for CASSPTGAREKLFF.

This clone was seen repeatedly, ten times or more. The chain uses TRBV30 and TRBJ1-2, with D tentatively TRBD1 (6 bases). This CDR3 spans 11 amino acids. V lost 0 bases and J lost 7, with 6 bases in between. Germline V gene sequence: CDR1 GTSNPN, CDR2 SVGIG (reference sequence). Here the CDR3 DNA reads TGTGCCTGGAGTGTACAGGGTGGCTACACCTTC. Amino acids: CAWSVQGGYTF.

A few counts support this clone. The V gene is TRBV19, the J gene TRBJ1-1; 9 nucleotides align to TRBD1. The CDR3 is made up of 15 amino acids. CDR1 is LNHDA and CDR2 is SQIVND in the germline V gene (reference sequence). Trimming took 7 bases from V and 0 from J; bases not matched to a gene: 6. CDR3 in DNA: TGTGCCAGTATTCGACAGGGGGTGGTGAACACTGAAGCTTTCTTT. It translates to CASIRQGVVNTEAFF.

CDR3 coding DNA: TGTGCCAGCTCACACCCCGGGACATCCGGAAACACCATATATTTT. Residues: CASSHPGTSGNTIYF. This chain connects TRBV18 to TRBJ1-3; maybe TRBD1 (6 bases). There are 15 residues in the CDR3. The ends were cut back, 4 bases at V and 4 bases at J, with 14 bases in the middle. Per the germline V gene, CDR1 is KGHSH and CDR2 is LQKENI. The whole variable domain, filled in from reference TRBV18 and TRBJ1-3, reads NAGVMQNPRHLVRRRGQEARLRCSPMKGHSHVYWYRQLPEEGLKFMVYLQKENIIDESGMPKERFSAEFPKEGPSILRIQQVVRGDSAAYFCASSHPGTSGNTIYFGEGSWLTVV.

The genes are TRBV19 and TRBJ1-5; a possible D gene is TRBD1 (5 bases). Trimming removed 3 bases from V and 0 bases from J, with 15 bases in between. CDR1 and CDR2 from the germline V gene are LNHDA and SQIVND (reference sequence). This CDR3 has 17 amino acids. The DNA of the CDR3 is TGTGCCAGTAGTATCCCGACAGAACGATATAGCAATCAGCCCCAGCATTTT. Its translation is CASSIPTERYSNQPQHF.

This clone was counted a single time. The chain combines TRBV11-2 with TRBJ2-3; TRBD2 might be the D (5 bases). Trimming removed 1 base at V and 0 bases at J, with 11 bases between. CDR1 is SGHAT, CDR2 FQNNGV, per germline. This CDR3 is built from 16 residues. Written as DNA, the CDR3 is TGTGCCAGCAGCTTAGTTGGGAGCGCTAGCACAGATACGCAGTATTTT. Encoded protein: CASSLVGSASTDTQYF.

This sequence joins TRBV6-5 and TRBJ1-2; D is unclear. CDR3 length equals 11 residues. V was shortened by 6 bases and J by 6 bases, with 8 bases between the two germline ends. Germline CDR1 and CDR2: MNHEY and SVGAGI. The CDR3 reads CASSTMDGYTF. The CDR3 coding sequence is TGTGCCAGCAGCACTATGGATGGCTACACCTTC.

This clone came up once. The CDR3 region is CASSTNFLAANTDTQYF. The CDR3 region has the DNA TGTGCCAGCAGCACAAATTTCCTAGCGGCTAACACAGATACGCAGTATTTT. This rearrangement joins TRBV5-5 to TRBJ2-3, with 7 bases identical to TRBD2. V gave up 4 bases and J gave up 2 bases; unmatched junction bases: 13. CDR3 length: 17 amino acids. Germline CDR1 SGHKS, CDR2 YYEKEE (reference sequence).

A remark on this clone: This clone may be a read error of a much larger clone one base away. The CDR3 DNA is TGTGCCAGCAGCCCGGACAAAAACTATGGCTACACCTTC. Amino acid sequence: CASSPDKNYGYTF. The chain links TRBV7-8 to TRBJ1-2; TRBD1 might be the D (5 bases). Germline CDR1 reads SGHVS; CDR2 reads FQNEAQ. This CDR3 spans 13 amino acids. Trimming pared 5 bases from V and 2 bases from J, leaving 9 bases between.

The V call is TRBV7-7, the J call TRBJ2-2, with TRBD1 matching 8 bases. The trim removed 5 bases at V and 3 bases at J, leaving 8 bases unmatched. The CDR3 has 16 residues. Per the germline V gene, CDR1 is SSHAT and CDR2 is FNYEAQ (reference sequence). The CDR3 loop reads CASSPRDRWDTGELFF. The CDR3 DNA sequence: TGTGCCAGCAGCCCCCGGGACAGGTGGGACACCGGGGAGCTGTTTTTT.